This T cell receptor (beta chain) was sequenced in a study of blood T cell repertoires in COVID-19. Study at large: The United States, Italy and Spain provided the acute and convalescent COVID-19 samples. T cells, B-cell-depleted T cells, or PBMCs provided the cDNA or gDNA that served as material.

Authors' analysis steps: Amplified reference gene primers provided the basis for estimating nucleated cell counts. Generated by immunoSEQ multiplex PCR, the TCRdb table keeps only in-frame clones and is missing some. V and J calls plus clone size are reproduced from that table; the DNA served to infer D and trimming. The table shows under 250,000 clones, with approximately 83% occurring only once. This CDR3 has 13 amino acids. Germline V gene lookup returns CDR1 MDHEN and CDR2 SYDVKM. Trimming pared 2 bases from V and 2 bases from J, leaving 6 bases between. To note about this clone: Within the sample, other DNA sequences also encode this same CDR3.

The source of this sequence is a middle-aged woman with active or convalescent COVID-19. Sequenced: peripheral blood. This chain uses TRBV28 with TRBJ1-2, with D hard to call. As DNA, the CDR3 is TGTGCCAGCAGTTTACGCGGGAACTATGGCTACACCTTC. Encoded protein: CASSLRGNYGYTF.